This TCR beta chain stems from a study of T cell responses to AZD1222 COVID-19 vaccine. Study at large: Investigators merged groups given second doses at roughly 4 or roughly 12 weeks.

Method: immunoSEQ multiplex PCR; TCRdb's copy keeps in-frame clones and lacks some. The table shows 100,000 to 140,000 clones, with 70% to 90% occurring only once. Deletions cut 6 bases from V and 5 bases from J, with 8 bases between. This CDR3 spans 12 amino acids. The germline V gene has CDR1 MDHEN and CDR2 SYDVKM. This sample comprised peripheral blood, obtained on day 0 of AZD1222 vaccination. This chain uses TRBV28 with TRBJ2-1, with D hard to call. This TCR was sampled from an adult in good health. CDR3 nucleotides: TGTGCCAGCAGAGCCTTTAACAATGAGCAGTTCTTC. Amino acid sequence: CASRAFNNEQFF.